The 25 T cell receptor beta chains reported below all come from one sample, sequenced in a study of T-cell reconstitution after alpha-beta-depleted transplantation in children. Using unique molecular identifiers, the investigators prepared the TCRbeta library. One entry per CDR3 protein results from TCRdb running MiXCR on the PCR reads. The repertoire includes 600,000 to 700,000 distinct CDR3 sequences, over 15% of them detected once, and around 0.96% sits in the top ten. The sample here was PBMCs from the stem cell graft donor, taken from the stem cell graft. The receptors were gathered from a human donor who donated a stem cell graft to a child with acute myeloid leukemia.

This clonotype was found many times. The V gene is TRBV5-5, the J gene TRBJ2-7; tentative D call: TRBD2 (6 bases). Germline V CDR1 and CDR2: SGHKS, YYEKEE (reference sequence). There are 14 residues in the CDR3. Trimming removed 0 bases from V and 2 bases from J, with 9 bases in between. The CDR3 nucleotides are TGTGCCAGCAGCTTGGCGGGACTTACCTACGAGCAGTACGTC. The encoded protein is CASSLAGLTYEQYV.

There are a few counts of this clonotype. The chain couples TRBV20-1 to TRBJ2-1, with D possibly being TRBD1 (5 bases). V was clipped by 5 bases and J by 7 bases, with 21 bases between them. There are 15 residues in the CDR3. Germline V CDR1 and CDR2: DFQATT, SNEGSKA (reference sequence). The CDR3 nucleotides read TGCAGTGCTGCTCAGGGTGCAGGTCTGGGGAATGAGCAGTTCTTC. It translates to CSAAQGAGLGNEQFF.

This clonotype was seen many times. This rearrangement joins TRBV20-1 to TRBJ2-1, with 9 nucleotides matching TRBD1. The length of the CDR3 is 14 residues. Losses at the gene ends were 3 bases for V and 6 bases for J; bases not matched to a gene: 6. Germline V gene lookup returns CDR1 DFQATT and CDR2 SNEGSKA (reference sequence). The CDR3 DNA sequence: TGCAGTGCTAGGGGACAGGGAACCCGCAATGAGCAGTTCTTC. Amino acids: CSARGQGTRNEQFF.

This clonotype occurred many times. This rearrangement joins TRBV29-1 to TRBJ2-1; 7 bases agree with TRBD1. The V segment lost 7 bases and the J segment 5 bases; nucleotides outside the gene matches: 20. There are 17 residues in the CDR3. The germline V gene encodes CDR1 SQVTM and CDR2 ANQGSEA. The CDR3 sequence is CSAEELYTGTADNEQFF. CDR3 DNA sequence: TGCAGCGCAGAGGAACTATACACCGGGACAGCAGACAATGAGCAGTTCTTC.

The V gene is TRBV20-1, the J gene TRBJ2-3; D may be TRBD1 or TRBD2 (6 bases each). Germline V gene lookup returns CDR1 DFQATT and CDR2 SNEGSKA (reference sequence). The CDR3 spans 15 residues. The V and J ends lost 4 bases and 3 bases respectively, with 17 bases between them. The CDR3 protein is CSATDPGGGTDTQYF. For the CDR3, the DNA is TGCAGTGCTACCGATCCCGGGGGCGGAACAGATACGCAGTATTTT.

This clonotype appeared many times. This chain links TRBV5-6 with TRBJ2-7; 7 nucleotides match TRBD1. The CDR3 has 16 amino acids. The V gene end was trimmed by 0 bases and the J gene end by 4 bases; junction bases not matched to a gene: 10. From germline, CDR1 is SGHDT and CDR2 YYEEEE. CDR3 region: CASSLAIGTERYEQYF. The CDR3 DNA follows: TGTGCCAGCAGCTTGGCCATCGGGACAGAGAGATACGAGCAGTACTTC.

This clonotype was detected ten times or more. The CDR3 spells CSAHLRLASNTGELFF. The CDR3 nucleotides are TGCAGTGCACACCTCAGACTAGCCTCGAACACCGGGGAGCTGTTTTTT. The chain links TRBV20-1 to TRBJ2-2; 7 nucleotides agree with TRBD2. V trimming: 6 bases; J trimming: 0 bases; junction bases outside the gene matches: 10. Germline loops: CDR1 DFQATT, CDR2 SNEGSKA (reference sequence). This CDR3 has 16 residues.

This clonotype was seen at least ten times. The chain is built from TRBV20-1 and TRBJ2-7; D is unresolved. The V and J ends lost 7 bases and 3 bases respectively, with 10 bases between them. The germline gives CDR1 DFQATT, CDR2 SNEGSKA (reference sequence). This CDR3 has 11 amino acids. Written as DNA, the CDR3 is TGCAGTGGTACAGACAACTACGAGCAGTACTTC. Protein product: CSGTDNYEQYF.

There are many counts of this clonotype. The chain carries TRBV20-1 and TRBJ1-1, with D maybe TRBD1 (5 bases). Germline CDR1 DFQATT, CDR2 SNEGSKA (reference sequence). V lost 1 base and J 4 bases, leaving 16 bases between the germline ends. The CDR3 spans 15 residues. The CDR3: CSARGPGPETTEAFF. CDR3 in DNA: TGCAGTGCTAGAGGACCAGGGCCCGAAACCACTGAAGCTTTCTTT.

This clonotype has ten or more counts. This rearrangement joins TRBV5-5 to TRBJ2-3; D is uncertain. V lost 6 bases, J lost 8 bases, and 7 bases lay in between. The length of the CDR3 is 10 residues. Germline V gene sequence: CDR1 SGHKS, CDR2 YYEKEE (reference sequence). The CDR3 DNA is TGTGCCAGCATAGGCGGTACGCAGTATTTT. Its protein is CASIGGTQYF.

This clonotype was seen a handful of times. The CDR3 DNA follows: TGTGCCAGCTCACGGGGCATAACCTACGAGCAGTACTTC. Protein sequence: CASSRGITYEQYF. V usage is TRBV18 and J usage is TRBJ2-7; possibly TRBD1 for D (5 bases). The CDR3 sequence is 13 residues long. Germline CDR1 reads KGHSH; CDR2 reads LQKENI. The V end lost 4 bases, the J end lost 2 bases, and 9 bases lay between the germline ends. Combining the CDR3 with reference TRBV18 and TRBJ2-7 gives the whole variable domain NAGVMQNPRHLVRRRGQEARLRCSPMKGHSHVYWYRQLPEEGLKFMVYLQKENIIDESGMPKERFSAEFPKEGPSILRIQQVVRGDSAAYFCASSRGITYEQYFGPGTRLTVT.

This CDR3 reads CAISPSGVGNQPQHF. The CDR3 nucleotides read TGTGCCATCAGCCCATCAGGGGTGGGCAATCAGCCCCAGCATTTT. The V and J genes are TRBV10-3 and TRBJ1-5; D possibly corresponds to TRBD1 (6 bases). The germline gives CDR1 ENHRY, CDR2 SYGVKD. This CDR3 spans 15 amino acids. V lost 6 bases, J lost 2 bases, and 14 bases lay in between.

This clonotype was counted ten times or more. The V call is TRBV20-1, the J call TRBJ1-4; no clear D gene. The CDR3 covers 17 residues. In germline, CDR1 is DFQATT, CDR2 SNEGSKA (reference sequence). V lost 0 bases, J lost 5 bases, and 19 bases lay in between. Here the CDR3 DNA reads TGCAGTGCTAGAGATCGTGGGATCCTAGAAGCCAATGAAAAACTGTTTTTT. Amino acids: CSARDRGILEANEKLFF.

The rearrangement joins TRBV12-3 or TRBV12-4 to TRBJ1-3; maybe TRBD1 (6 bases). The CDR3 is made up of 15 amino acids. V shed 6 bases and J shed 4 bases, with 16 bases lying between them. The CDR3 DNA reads TGTGCCAGCAGCTCGGACAGCACGGGGGGAAACACCATATATTTT. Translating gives CASSSDSTGGNTIYF.

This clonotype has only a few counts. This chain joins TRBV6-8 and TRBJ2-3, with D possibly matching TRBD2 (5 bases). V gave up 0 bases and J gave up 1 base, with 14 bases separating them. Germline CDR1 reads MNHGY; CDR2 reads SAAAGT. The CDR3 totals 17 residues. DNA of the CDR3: TGTGCCAGCAGTTACTCGTCTAGCTTGGTTCGCACAGATACGCAGTATTTT. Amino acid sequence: CASSYSSSLVRTDTQYF.

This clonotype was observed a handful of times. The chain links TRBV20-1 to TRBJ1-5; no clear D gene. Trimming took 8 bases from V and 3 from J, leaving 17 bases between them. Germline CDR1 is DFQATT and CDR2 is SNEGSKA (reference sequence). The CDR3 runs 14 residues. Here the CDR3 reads CSYQTRGTNQPQHF. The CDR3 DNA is TGCAGTTATCAGACTCGTGGTACCAATCAGCCCCAGCATTTT.

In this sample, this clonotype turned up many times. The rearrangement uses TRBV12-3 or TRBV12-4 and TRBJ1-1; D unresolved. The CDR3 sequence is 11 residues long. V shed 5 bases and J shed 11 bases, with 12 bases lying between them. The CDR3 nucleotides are TGTGCCAGCAGTATTTGGGGTTTGGCTTTCTTT. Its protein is CASSIWGLAFF.

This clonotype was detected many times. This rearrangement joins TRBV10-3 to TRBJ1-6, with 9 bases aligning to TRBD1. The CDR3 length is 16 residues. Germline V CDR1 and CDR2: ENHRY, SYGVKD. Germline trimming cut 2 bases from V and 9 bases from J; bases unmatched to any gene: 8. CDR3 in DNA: TGTGCCATCAGTGAGGCCCATCCGGGACAGGGTTCACCCCTCCACTTT. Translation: CAISEAHPGQGSPLHF.

The CDR3 DNA reads as TGTGCCAGCAGCGTAGTAGGAGGGGGCATGACCGGGGAGCTGTTTTTT. Its protein is CASSVVGGGMTGELFF. The V gene is TRBV9, the J gene TRBJ2-2; D might be TRBD1 (7 bases). V lost 0 bases, J lost 5 bases, and 14 bases lay in between. CDR3 length equals 16 residues. Germline lookup yields CDR1 SGDLS and CDR2 YYNGEE.

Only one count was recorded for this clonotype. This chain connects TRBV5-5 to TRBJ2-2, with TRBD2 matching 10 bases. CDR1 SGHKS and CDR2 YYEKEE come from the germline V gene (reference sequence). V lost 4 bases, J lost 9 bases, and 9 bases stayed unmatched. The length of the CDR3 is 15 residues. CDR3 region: CASSPLAGDLRELFF. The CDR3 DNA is TGTGCCAGCAGCCCGCTAGCGGGGGATCTCCGGGAGCTGTTTTTT. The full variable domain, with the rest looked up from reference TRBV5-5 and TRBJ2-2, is DAGVTQSPTHLIKTRGQQVTLRCSPISGHKSVSWYQQVLGQGPQFIFQYYEKEERGRGNFPDRFSARQFPNYSSELNVNALLLGDSALYLCASSPLAGDLRELFFGEGSRLTVL.

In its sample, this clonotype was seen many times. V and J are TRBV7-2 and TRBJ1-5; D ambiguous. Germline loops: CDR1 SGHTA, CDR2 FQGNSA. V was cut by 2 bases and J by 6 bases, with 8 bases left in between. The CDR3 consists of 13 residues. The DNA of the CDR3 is TGTGCCAGCAGCTTAAAAGTAGGTCAGCCCCAGCATTTT. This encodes CASSLKVGQPQHF.

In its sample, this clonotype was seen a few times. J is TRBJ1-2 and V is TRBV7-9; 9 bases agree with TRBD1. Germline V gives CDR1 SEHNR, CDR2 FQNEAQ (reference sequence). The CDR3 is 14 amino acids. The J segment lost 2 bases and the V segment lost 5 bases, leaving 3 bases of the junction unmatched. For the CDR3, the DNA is TGTGCCAGCAGCCGTGGGACAGGGAACTATGGCTACACCTTC. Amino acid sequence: CASSRGTGNYGYTF.

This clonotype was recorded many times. CDR3 bases: TGTGCCAGCAGTAGCAGCGCCTATAGCAATCAGCCCCAGCATTTT. This encodes CASSSSAYSNQPQHF. This chain connects TRBV27 to TRBJ1-5; D is unresolved. V lost 5 bases and J 0 bases, leaving 11 bases between the germline ends. Germline lookup yields CDR1 MNHEY and CDR2 SMNVEV (reference sequence). The CDR3 has 15 amino acids.

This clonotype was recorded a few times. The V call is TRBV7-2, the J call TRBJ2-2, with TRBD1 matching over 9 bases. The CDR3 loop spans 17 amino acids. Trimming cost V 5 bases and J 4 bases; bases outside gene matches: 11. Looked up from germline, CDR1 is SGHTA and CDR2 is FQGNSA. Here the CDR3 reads CASSPTMGQGGTGELFF. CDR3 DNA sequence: TGTGCCAGCAGCCCCACCATGGGACAGGGCGGCACCGGGGAGCTGTTTTTT.

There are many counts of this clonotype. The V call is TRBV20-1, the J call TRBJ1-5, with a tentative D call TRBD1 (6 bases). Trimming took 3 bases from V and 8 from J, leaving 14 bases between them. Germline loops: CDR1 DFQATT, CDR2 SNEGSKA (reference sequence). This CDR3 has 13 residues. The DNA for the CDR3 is TGCAGTGCTAGTCTAGGGGGGTCGGAGCCCCAGCATTTT. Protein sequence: CSASLGGSEPQHF.